These 19 T cell receptor beta chains originate from one sample sequenced in a study of blood T cell repertoires in COVID-19. The table came from immunoSEQ multiplex PCR; TCRdb's copy has only in-frame clones and leaves some out. The data hold approximately 220,000 clones, with under 90% observed a single time. The specimen sequenced was PBMCs or T cells enriched from blood (not recorded which). The source is a woman aged 25 to 39 with acute COVID-19.

The gene calls are TRBV5-1 and TRBJ1-1, with TRBD1 identical over 7 bases. Losses at the gene ends were 2 bases for V and 5 bases for J; bases not matched to a gene: 9. This CDR3 contains 15 residues. Germline loops: CDR1 SGHRS, CDR2 YFSETQ. The chain's CDR3 is CASSFNAGTATEAFF. The CDR3 region has the DNA TGCGCCAGCAGCTTCAACGCCGGGACAGCAACTGAAGCTTTCTTT. The full variable domain, its missing parts supplied by reference TRBV5-1 and TRBJ1-1, is KAGVTQTPRYLIKTRGQQVTLSCSPISGHRSVSWYQQTPGQGLQFLFEYFSETQRNKGNFPGRFSGRQFSNSRSEMNVSTLELGDSALYLCASSFNAGTATEAFFGQGTRLTVV.

This clone was seen more than once but under ten times. The chain joins TRBV9 to TRBJ2-5; TRBD2 agrees at 16 bases. Germline V gene lookup returns CDR1 SGDLS and CDR2 YYNGEE. This CDR3 is built from 17 residues. V gave up 3 bases and J gave up 2 bases; unmatched junction bases: 4. CDR3 sequence (DNA): TGTGCCAGCAGCGCGGGACTAGCGGGGGGGCGGCAAGAGACCCAGTACTTC. Translation: CASSAGLAGGRQETQYF.

The V gene is TRBV4-1, the J gene TRBJ1-4; no definite D call. CDR1 MGHRA and CDR2 YSYEKL come from the germline V gene. Deletions cut 2 bases from V and 2 bases from J, with 15 bases between. The CDR3 extends over 17 amino acids. CDR3 sequence (DNA): TGCGCCAGCAGCCAACCCCCTCCCCGAGGGACTAATGAAAAACTGTTTTTT. It is translated as CASSQPPPRGTNEKLFF.

As to this clone: The sample has other DNA sequences that encode this CDR3 too. The V gene is TRBV9, the J gene TRBJ1-3, with a tentative D call TRBD1 (5 bases). This CDR3 has 14 amino acids. CDR1 and CDR2 (germline): SGDLS, YYNGEE. V shed 4 bases and J shed 0 bases, with 8 bases lying between them. The CDR3 region has the DNA TGTGCCAGCAGCCCAGGGTCCTCTGGAAACACCATATATTTT. As protein: CASSPGSSGNTIYF.

This rearrangement joins TRBV7-9 to TRBJ2-7; 9 bases map to TRBD1. Germline CDR1 and CDR2: SEHNR and FQNEAQ (reference sequence). CDR3 length equals 13 residues. The V gene end was trimmed by 3 bases and the J gene end by 8 bases; junction bases not matched to a gene: 5. The CDR3 region is CASSLDGQGKQYF. In DNA form, the CDR3 reads TGTGCCAGCAGCTTGGACGGACAGGGGAAGCAGTACTTC.

There are a few counts of this clone. This sequence joins TRBV7-9 and TRBJ1-1, with D uncertain. There are 12 residues in the CDR3. The germline CDR1 and CDR2 sequences are SEHNR and FQNEAQ (reference sequence). V dropped 1 base and J dropped 10 bases, with 10 bases sitting between them. DNA for the CDR3: TGTGCCAGCAGCTTAGGCGCCGAGGGAGCTTTCTTT. It specifies CASSLGAEGAFF.

J is TRBJ1-6 and V is TRBV15; D gene unclear. Germline CDR1 and CDR2: LNHNV and YYDKDF (reference sequence). The CDR3 covers 12 residues. Trimming took 5 bases from V and 6 from J, leaving 5 bases between them. The CDR3 region is CATSLANSPLHF. The DNA of the CDR3 is TGTGCCACCAGCTTGGCTAATTCACCCCTCCACTTT.

V and J are TRBV28 and TRBJ1-6; D call uncertain. The CDR3 spans 14 residues. Deletions cut 10 bases from V and 0 bases from J, with 10 bases between. CDR1 MDHEN and CDR2 SYDVKM come from the germline V gene. CDR3 DNA sequence: TGTGCCACCAAGGAGAGCTCCTATAATTCACCCCTCCACTTT. Translation gives CATKESSYNSPLHF.

This chain links TRBV5-1 with TRBJ1-2; 7 bases match TRBD1. The germline gives CDR1 SGHRS, CDR2 YFSETQ. The CDR3 runs 13 residues. V lost 4 bases, J lost 8 bases, and 8 bases stayed unmatched. This chain's CDR3 is CASSEADRNGYTF. DNA of the CDR3: TGCGCCAGCAGCGAAGCGGACAGGAACGGCTACACCTTC.

This chain links TRBV29-1 with TRBJ2-3; a possible D gene is TRBD1 (6 bases). Trimming cost V 7 bases and J 2 bases, with 16 bases left between them. Germline CDR1 reads SQVTM; CDR2 reads ANQGSEA. The CDR3 sequence is 14 residues long. CDR3 coding DNA: TGCAGCGCCGAGGGGGAGAGGGTCACAGATACGCAGTATTTT. Translating it yields CSAEGERVTDTQYF.

The V call is TRBV12-3 or TRBV12-4, the J call TRBJ1-1; D is unclear. V was trimmed by 5 bases and J by 0 bases, leaving 7 bases between them. This CDR3 has 13 residues. The CDR3 nucleotides are TGTGCCAGCAGTCCTACCTTGAACACTGAAGCTTTCTTT. It encodes CASSPTLNTEAFF.

CDR3 bases: TGTGCCAGCAGAAAAGAGGCAGGGGGGAATACTGAAGCTTTCTTT. Its translation: CASRKEAGGNTEAFF. The rearrangement uses TRBV7-9 and TRBJ1-1; 7 nucleotides align to TRBD1. The junction had 12 bases not matched to a gene; V was cut back by 6 bases and J by 5 bases. This CDR3 has 15 amino acids. Germline V gene lookup returns CDR1 SEHNR and CDR2 FQNEAQ (reference sequence).

The rearrangement joins TRBV25-1 to TRBJ2-2, with D unclear. Trimming removed 3 bases at V and 8 bases at J, with 10 bases between. Germline assignment: CDR1 MGHDK and CDR2 SYGVNS. The CDR3 has 13 amino acids. Written as DNA, the CDR3 is TGTGCCAGCAGTGACTCCCTCCTTGGGGAGCTGTTTTTT. This gives the protein CASSDSLLGELFF.

The V call is TRBV29-1, the J call TRBJ2-4; 10 bases are a match to TRBD2. Germline trimming cut 1 base from V and 7 bases from J; bases unmatched to any gene: 7. Germline V gene sequence: CDR1 SQVTM, CDR2 ANQGSEA. The CDR3 loop spans 15 amino acids. For the CDR3, the DNA is TGCAGCGTTGAAGGGAAGCGGGGGGGTGTGAACATTCAGTACTTC. This codes for CSVEGKRGGVNIQYF.

The chain uses TRBV7-8 and TRBJ1-1, with 7 bases lining up with TRBD1. Trimming removed 0 bases from V and 0 bases from J; junction bases left unmatched: 7. There are 17 residues in the CDR3. Germline V lookup: CDR1 SGHVS, CDR2 FQNEAQ. In DNA, the CDR3 is TGTGCCAGCAGCTTAGCCGTGACAGGGAGCATGAACACTGAAGCTTTCTTT. Its protein product is CASSLAVTGSMNTEAFF. Full variable domain (outside the CDR3, taken from reference TRBV7-8 and TRBJ1-1): GAGVSQSPRYKVAKRGQDVALRCDPISGHVSLFWYQQALGQGPEFLTYFQNEAQLDKSGLPSDRFFAERPEGSVSTLKIQRTQQEDSAVYLCASSLAVTGSMNTEAFFGQGTRLTVV.

The chain carries TRBV4-1 and TRBJ1-4; 7 bases map to TRBD1. The CDR3 totals 16 residues. Germline assignment: CDR1 MGHRA and CDR2 YSYEKL. V lost 1 base to trimming and J lost 7 bases; unmatched junction nucleotides: 9. CDR3 sequence reads: CASSQGKTGFREKLFF. Here the CDR3 DNA reads TGCGCCAGCAGCCAAGGGAAGACAGGGTTTCGTGAAAAACTGTTTTTT.

The CDR3 region is CAWSPIGARPYEQYF. CDR3 nucleotide sequence: TGTGCCTGGAGTCCAATCGGAGCCCGGCCCTACGAGCAGTACTTC. The chain is built from TRBV30 and TRBJ2-7; D uncertain. The CDR3 consists of 15 residues. CDR1 is GTSNPN, CDR2 SVGIG, per germline (reference sequence). V was pared by 2 bases and J by 2 bases, with 16 bases between.

The chain has TRBV19 and TRBJ2-5; D is uncertain. V lost 6 bases and J 4 bases, leaving 15 bases between the germline ends. CDR1 and CDR2 (germline): LNHDA, SQIVND (reference sequence). The CDR3 totals 14 residues. This chain's CDR3 is CASSLGPLGETQYF. The CDR3 bases are TGTGCCAGTAGCTTGGGCCCTCTGGGAGAGACCCAGTACTTC.

The chain couples TRBV5-5 to TRBJ2-1; D might be TRBD1 (5 bases). CDR1 is SGHKS, CDR2 YYEKEE, per germline (reference sequence). V was shortened by 0 bases and J by 4 bases, with 11 bases between the two germline ends. The CDR3 is 15 amino acids. CDR3 loop: CASSLVGEGYNEQFF. The CDR3 bases are TGTGCCAGCAGCTTGGTAGGGGAAGGATACAATGAGCAGTTCTTC.